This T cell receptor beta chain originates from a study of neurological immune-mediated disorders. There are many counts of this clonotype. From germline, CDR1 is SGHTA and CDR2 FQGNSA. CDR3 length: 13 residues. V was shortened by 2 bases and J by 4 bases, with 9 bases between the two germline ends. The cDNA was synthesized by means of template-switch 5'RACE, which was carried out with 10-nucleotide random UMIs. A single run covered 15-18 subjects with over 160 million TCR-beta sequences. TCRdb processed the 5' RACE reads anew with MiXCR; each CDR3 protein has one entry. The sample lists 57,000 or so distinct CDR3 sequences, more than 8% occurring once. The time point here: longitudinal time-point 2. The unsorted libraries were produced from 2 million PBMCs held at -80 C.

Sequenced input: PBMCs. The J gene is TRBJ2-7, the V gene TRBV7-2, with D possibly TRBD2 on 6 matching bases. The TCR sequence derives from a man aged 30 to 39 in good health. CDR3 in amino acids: CASSLIGSYEQYF. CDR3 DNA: TGTGCCAGCAGCTTAATCGGGAGTTACGAGCAGTACTTC.